The present T cell receptor (beta chain) was sequenced within a study of T cells after yellow fever vaccination. TCRdb re-analysed the 5' RACE reads in MiXCR, keeping a single row per CDR3 protein. Here the sample spans 450,000 to 650,000 distinct CDR3 sequences, 21% being singletons. The sequence was collected from a man between 18 and 29 years old who received the YFV17D yellow fever vaccine. The sequences come from PBMCs, collected roughly 20 days after the first yellow fever vaccination.

For the CDR3, the DNA is TGTGCCAGCGTGAGGGGGGGCACAGATACGCAGTATTTT. Translated: CASVRGGTDTQYF. The J gene is TRBJ2-3, the V gene TRBV6-1, with D perhaps given as TRBD1 or TRBD2 (6 bases each). The CDR3 is 13 amino acids. Trimming cost V 8 bases and J 1 base, with 10 bases left between them. Looked up from germline, CDR1 is MNHNS and CDR2 is SASEGT.